One T cell receptor beta chain is described in this entry. Its antigen is not known. Using immunoSEQ multiplex PCR, the repertoire was profiled, and TCRdb retains in-frame clones only, with some absent. The sample has 55,000 to 90,000 clones, around 72% seen once; the top ten hold less than 6.5%. The data were obtained in a study of vaccination effects on CD4 cells after COVID-19. Points from the study as a whole: In the late period after vaccination, infection- and vaccine-induced clones contracted markedly.

Antigen-specific CD4+ T cells expanded by the ViraFEST assay with viral peptide pools were then sequenced. Investigators separated out CD4+ T cells once approximately 11 days of culture had passed. PCR-confirmed SARS-CoV-2 infection occurred in the person between March and December 2020. In culture with 8 to 10 IU/ml IL-2 and 9 to 10 ug/ml peptides, PBMC were grown at two million per well. IL-2 medium took the place of half the medium on both days 3 and 7. This CDR3 spans 19 amino acids. From germline, CDR1 is MGHRA and CDR2 YSYEKL. V trimming: 5 bases; J trimming: 3 bases; junction bases outside the gene matches: 20.

The sequencing used CD4+ T cells from PBMCs cultured with HIV peptides, collected before COVID-19 vaccination. The subset was: HIV-1 Nef peptide pool negative control/reference culture. J is TRBJ2-5 and V is TRBV4-1, with 8 bases fitting TRBD1. The source is a human donor who had a prior SARS-CoV-2 infection. The CDR3 coding sequence is TGCGCCAGCAGCGAATGGGGACTTAACTCAGGGGGCGCAGAAGAGACCCAGTACTTC. The encoded protein is CASSEWGLNSGGAEETQYF.